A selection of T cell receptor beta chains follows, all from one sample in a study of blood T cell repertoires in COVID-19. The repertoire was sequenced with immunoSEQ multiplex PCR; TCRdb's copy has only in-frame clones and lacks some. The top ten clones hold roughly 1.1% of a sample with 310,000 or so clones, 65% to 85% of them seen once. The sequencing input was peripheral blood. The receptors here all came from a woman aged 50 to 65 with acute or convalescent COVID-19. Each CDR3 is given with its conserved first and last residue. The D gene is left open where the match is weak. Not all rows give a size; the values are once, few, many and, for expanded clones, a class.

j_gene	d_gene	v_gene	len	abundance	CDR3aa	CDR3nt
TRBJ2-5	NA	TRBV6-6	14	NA	CASSPNPGQETQYF	TGTGCCAGCAGTCCCAACCCAGGGCAAGAGACCCAGTACTTC
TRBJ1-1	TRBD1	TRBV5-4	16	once	CASSLTGTGDGTEAFF	TGTGCCAGCAGCTTGACCGGGACAGGGGATGGCACTGAAGCTTTCTTT
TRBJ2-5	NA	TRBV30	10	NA	CAWQQETQYF	TGTGCCTGGCAGCAAGAGACCCAGTACTTC
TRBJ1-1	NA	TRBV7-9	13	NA	CASSFNTNTEAFF	TGTGCCAGCAGCTTCAACACCAACACTGAAGCTTTCTTT
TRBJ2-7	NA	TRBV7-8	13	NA	CASLRDSNGEQYF	TGTGCCAGTCTCCGGGACTCCAATGGGGAGCAGTACTTC
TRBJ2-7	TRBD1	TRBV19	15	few	CASSVRGQGLYEQYF	TGTGCCAGTAGTGTCCGGGGACAGGGCTTGTACGAGCAGTACTTC
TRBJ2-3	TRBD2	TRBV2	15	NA	CASSGVAGGRDTQYF	TGTGCCAGCAGTGGGGTAGCGGGAGGGCGGGATACGCAGTATTTT
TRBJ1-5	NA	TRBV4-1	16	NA	CASSQGGANPHQPQHF	TGCGCCAGCAGCCAAGGGGGCGCTAACCCGCATCAGCCCCAGCATTTT
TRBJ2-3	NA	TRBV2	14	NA	CATSGQPNTDTQYF	TGTGCCACCTCGGGACAACCCAACACAGATACGCAGTATTTT
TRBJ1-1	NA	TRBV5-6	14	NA	CASSHVGDGTEAFF	TGTGCCAGCAGCCACGTCGGGGATGGGACTGAAGCTTTCTTT
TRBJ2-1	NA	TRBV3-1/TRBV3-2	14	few	CASSQVLGHGEQFF	TGTGCCAGCAGCCAAGTCTTAGGACATGGAGAGCAGTTCTTC
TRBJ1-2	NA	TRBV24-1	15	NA	CATMCQARDPSGYTF	TGTGCCACCATGTGCCAGGCCCGGGATCCCTCTGGCTACACCTTC
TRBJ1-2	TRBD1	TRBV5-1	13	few	CASFRDRGDGYTF	TGCGCCAGCTTCCGAGACAGGGGGGATGGCTACACCTTC
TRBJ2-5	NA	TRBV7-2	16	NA	CASSLVAGAIQETQYF	TGTGCCAGCAGCTTAGTGGCGGGGGCGATCCAAGAGACCCAGTACTTC
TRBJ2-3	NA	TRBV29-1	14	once	CSVLSGGVGDTQYF	TGCAGCGTTCTTTCGGGGGGCGTGGGAGATACGCAGTATTTT
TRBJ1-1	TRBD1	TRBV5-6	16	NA	CASSFGTGGLNTEAFF	TGTGCCAGCAGCTTCGGGACAGGGGGTCTGAACACTGAAGCTTTCTTT
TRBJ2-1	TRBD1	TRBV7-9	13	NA	CASSGQGINEQFF	TGTGCCAGCAGCGGACAGGGTATCAATGAGCAGTTCTTC
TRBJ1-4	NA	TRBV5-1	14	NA	CASSQSGANEKLFF	TGCGCCAGCAGCCAGTCAGGGGCTAATGAAAAACTGTTTTTT
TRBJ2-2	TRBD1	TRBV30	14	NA	CAWSVGGGHGELFF	TGTGCCTGGAGTGTAGGGGGCGGACACGGGGAGCTGTTTTTT
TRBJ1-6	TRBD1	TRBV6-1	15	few	CASSEEGTGGSPLHF	TGTGCCAGCAGTGAAGAGGGGACAGGGGGTTCACCCCTCCACTTT
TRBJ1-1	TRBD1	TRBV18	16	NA	CASSPSSGGSYTEAFF	TGTGCCAGCTCACCCTCGTCAGGGGGCTCGTACACTGAAGCTTTCTTT
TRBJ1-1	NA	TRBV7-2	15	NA	CASSQIWRDEGEAFF	TGTGCCAGCAGCCAGATTTGGAGAGATGAGGGTGAAGCTTTCTTT
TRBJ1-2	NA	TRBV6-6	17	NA	CASSRWGGRGVDYGYTF	TGTGCCAGCAGTCGGTGGGGGGGGAGGGGCGTTGACTATGGCTACACCTTC
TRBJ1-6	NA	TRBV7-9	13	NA	CASGRSDNSPLHF	TGTGCCAGCGGCCGATCCGATAATTCACCCCTCCACTTT
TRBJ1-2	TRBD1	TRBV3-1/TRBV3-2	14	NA	CASSPQTGDYGYTF	TGTGCCAGCAGCCCGCAGACAGGGGATTATGGCTACACCTTC
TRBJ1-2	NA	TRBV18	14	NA	CASSPPAQGKGYTF	TGTGCCAGCTCACCACCGGCACAGGGTAAAGGCTACACCTTC
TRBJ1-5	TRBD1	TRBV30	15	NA	CAWSSGQLGNQPQHF	TGTGCCTGGAGCTCGGGACAGTTGGGCAATCAGCCCCAGCATTTT
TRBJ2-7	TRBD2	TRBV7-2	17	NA	CASSPSPRLAGEDEQYF	TGTGCCAGCAGCCCCTCCCCAAGACTAGCGGGAGAAGATGAGCAGTACTTC
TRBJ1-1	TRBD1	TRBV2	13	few	CASRLTGITEAFF	TGTGCCAGCAGACTGACAGGGATCACTGAAGCTTTCTTT
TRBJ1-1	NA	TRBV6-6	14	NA	CASSSLTGNTEAFF	TGTGCCAGCAGTTCGCTAACAGGGAACACTGAAGCTTTCTTT
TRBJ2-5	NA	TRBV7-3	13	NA	CASSLNRGETQYF	TGTGCCAGCAGCTTAAATAGGGGGGAGACCCAGTACTTC
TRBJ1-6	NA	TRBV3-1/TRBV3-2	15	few	CASSQIAGYNSPLHF	TGTGCCAGCAGCCAAATTGCAGGATATAATTCACCCCTCCACTTT
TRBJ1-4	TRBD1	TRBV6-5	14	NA	CASRDDRGNEKLFF	TGTGCCAGCAGAGACGACAGGGGCAATGAAAAACTGTTTTTT
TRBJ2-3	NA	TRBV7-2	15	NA	CASSLGMREADTQYF	TGTGCCAGCAGCCTAGGGATGAGGGAAGCAGATACGCAGTATTTT
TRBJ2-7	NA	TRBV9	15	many	CASSPPQGNHYEQYF	TGTGCCAGCAGCCCCCCCCAGGGCAATCACTACGAGCAGTACTTC
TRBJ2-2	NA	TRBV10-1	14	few	CASSEQTSTGELFF	TGCGCCAGCAGTGAACAGACAAGTACCGGGGAGCTGTTTTTT
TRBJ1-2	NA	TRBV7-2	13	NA	CASSLTGSYGYTF	TGTGCCAGCAGCTTAACTGGTTCCTATGGCTACACCTTC
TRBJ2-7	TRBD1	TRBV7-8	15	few	CASSLAGQGAREQYF	TGTGCCAGCAGCTTAGCGGGACAGGGGGCGAGGGAGCAGTACTTC
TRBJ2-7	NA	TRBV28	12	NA	CASTRGTYEQYF	TGTGCCAGCACTCGAGGGACCTACGAGCAGTACTTC
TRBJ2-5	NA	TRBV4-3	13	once	CASSQDLRETQYF	TGCGCCAGCAGCCAAGATTTGAGGGAGACCCAGTACTTC
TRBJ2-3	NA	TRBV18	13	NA	CASSPESGNTQYF	TGTGCCAGCTCACCGGAATCAGGGAATACGCAGTATTTT
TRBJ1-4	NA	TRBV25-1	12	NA	CASSVSGEKLFF	TGTGCCAGCAGTGTCTCGGGGGAAAAACTGTTTTTT
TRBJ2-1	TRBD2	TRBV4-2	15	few	CASSLRLAGGIEQFF	TGTGCCAGCAGCCTCAGACTAGCGGGAGGTATTGAGCAGTTCTTC
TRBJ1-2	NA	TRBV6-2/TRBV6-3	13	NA	CASSWTANYGYTF	TGTGCCAGCAGTTGGACAGCGAACTATGGCTACACCTTC
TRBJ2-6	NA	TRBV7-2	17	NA	CASSLRAPNSGANVLTF	TGTGCCAGCAGCTTAAGAGCGCCAAACTCTGGGGCCAACGTCCTGACTTTC
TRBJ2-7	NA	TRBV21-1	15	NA	CASSKELGQGGEQYF	TGTGCCAGCAGCAAAGAACTGGGACAGGGAGGCGAGCAGTACTTC
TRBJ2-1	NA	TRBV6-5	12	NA	CASRDYYNEQFF	TGTGCCAGCAGGGACTACTACAATGAGCAGTTCTTC
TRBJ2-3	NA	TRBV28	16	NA	CASSSPGRGGTDTQYF	TGTGCCAGCAGTTCCCCCGGCAGGGGCGGCACAGATACGCAGTATTTT
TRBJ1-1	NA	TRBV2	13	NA	CASKGHPNTEAFF	TGTGCCAGCAAGGGACACCCGAACACTGAAGCTTTCTTT
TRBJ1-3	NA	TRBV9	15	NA	CASSVAGFSGNTIYF	TGTGCCAGCAGCGTAGCGGGGTTCTCTGGAAACACCATATATTTT
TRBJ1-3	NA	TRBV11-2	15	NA	CASTLGQTSGNTIYF	TGTGCCAGCACCCTAGGACAGACCTCTGGAAACACCATATATTTT
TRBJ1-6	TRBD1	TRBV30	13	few	CAWTGTVSLSLHF	TGTGCCTGGACCGGGACAGTCTCTTTATCCCTCCACTTT
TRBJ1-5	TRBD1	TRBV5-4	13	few	CASSTDRNQPQHF	TGTGCCAGCAGCACGGACAGGAATCAGCCCCAGCATTTT